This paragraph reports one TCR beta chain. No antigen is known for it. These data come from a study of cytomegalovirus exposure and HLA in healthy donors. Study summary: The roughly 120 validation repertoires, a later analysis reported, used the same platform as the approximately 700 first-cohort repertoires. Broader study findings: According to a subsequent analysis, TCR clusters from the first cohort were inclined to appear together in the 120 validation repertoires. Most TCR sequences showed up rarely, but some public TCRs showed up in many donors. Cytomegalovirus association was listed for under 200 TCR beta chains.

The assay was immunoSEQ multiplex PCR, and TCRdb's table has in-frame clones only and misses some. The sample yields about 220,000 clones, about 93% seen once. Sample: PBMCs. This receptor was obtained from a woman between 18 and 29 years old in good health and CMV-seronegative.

The CDR3 reads CASSPQGTSGPRPYEQYF. CDR3 DNA: TGTGCCAGCAGCCCCCAAGGGACTAGCGGGCCTCGTCCCTACGAGCAGTACTTC. This sequence joins TRBV9 and TRBJ2-7; 12 nucleotides align to TRBD2. CDR1 SGDLS and CDR2 YYNGEE come from the germline V gene. This CDR3 region has 18 residues. V shed 4 bases, J shed 2 bases, and the junction held 13 bases outside the gene matches.